This T cell receptor (beta chain) is drawn from a study of blood T cell repertoires in COVID-19. About the study: T cells, B-cell-depleted T cells, or PBMCs supplied cDNA or gDNA.

In this sample, this clone turned up once. In the source study's methods: From reference gene primer amplification, estimates of nucleated cell counts were derived. Profiled with immunoSEQ multiplex PCR; TCRdb holds only in-frame clones, not every one. V and J calls and clone size are given by that table; D and trimming were obtained from the DNA. This table holds some 340,000 clones, 90% to 95% found once. Sample: PBMCs or T cells enriched from blood (not recorded which). This receptor was identified in a woman in her twenties or thirties who had been exposed to COVID-19.

The CDR3 coding sequence is TGCGCCAGCAGCCACCCGGACAGGGGAAGCAATCAGCCCCAGCATTTT. This translates into CASSHPDRGSNQPQHF. The chain carries TRBV4-1 and TRBJ1-5; 9 bases fit TRBD1. The V segment lost 3 bases and the J segment 1 base; nucleotides outside the gene matches: 4. The CDR3 runs 16 residues. Germline values: CDR1 MGHRA, CDR2 YSYEKL.